This T cell receptor (beta chain) stems from a study of identical twins. Study conclusions and caveats: Alpha sequences that were out-of-frame and twin-shared showed an excess of low generation probability. Insertions were fewer in abundant cord blood beta clonotypes, whereas memory repertoires showed none of this pattern.

No donor was unhealthy or non-Caucasian. Unique molecular identifiers were in the cDNA, with template-switch universal primer binding. TCRdb reprocessed the 5' RACE reads with MiXCR, giving one entry per CDR3 protein. This table holds a few hundred thousand distinct CDR3 sequences, roughly 20% found once. Details on this clonotype: Its specificity is unknown.

Deletions cut 4 bases from V and 6 bases from J, with 13 bases between. This CDR3 has 13 amino acids. The germline CDR1 and CDR2 sequences are DFQATT and SNEGSKA (reference sequence). Material for sequencing was naive T cells sorted from blood. This TCR was recovered from a man aged 50-60 years in good health. The V and J genes are TRBV20-1 and TRBJ1-5, with D maybe TRBD1 (6 bases). The CDR3: CSANNRVSQPQHF. CDR3 sequence (DNA): TGCAGTGCTAATAACAGGGTTTCTCAGCCCCAGCATTTT.